The rows below give T cell receptor beta chains drawn from one sample of a study of T cell repertoires in cytomegalovirus infection. The antigens of these receptors remain unknown. TCRdb passed the reads through MiXCR, listing each CDR3 protein once. The sample holds 900,000 to 950,000 distinct CDR3 sequences; roughly 30% are singletons and the top ten take about an eighth. Here the sequenced sample was cultured CD8+ T cells from PBMCs, taken from culture after CMV antigen stimulation. The receptors stem from a human donor in good health (CMV status not recorded). Some clones in this sample may be carry-over from other donors' samples. Each CDR3 is given without its conserved first and last residue. Some rows mark clone size as missing; the rest say once, few, many or name a class of expanded clone.

TRBV20-1	-	TRBJ1-1	SAREVYTEAF
TRBV9	-	TRBJ2-3	ASSVGFDHDTQY
TRBV6-1	-	TRBJ2-5	ASSESGQGNQETEY
TRBV7-6	-	TRBJ2-2	TSRPPGQGTGELF
TRBV7-9	few	TRBJ1-6	ASSLAKYNSPLH
TRBV12-5	-	TRBJ1-3	ASGFSPGTGAVVAGNTIY
TRBV20-1	-	TRBJ2-2	SALDRSNTGELF
TRBV27	-	TRBJ2-2	ASAWGENTGELF
TRBV28	-	TRBJ2-3	ASSSVGGPGLAGDRTDTQY
TRBV6-1	-	TRBJ1-1	ASSELRGSNTEPF
TRBV5-1	-	TRBJ1-1	ASSAGDSSYTEAF
TRBV27	-	TRBJ1-2	ASRLRGTSYYGYT
TRBV19	few	TRBJ2-1	ASITSGGALVEQF
TRBV19	-	TRBJ1-1	ASSIWSNEAF
TRBV10-3	few	TRBJ2-1	AISESGLGSYNEQF
TRBV19	few	TRBJ1-1	ASSISPGGAYTEAF
TRBV19	-	TRBJ1-1	ASIAAAQAF
TRBV7-9	few	TRBJ1-5	AIEKGSNQPQH
TRBV12-3/TRBV12-4	few	TRBJ2-5	ASSPGFDGPEETQY
TRBV6-2/TRBV6-3	-	TRBJ2-2	ASSYFLWAIGTGELF
TRBV20-1	-	TRBJ1-5	SARERGWSNQPQH
TRBV6-1	-	TRBJ2-1	ASSGHWSGGPPSYNEQF
TRBV19	-	TRBJ1-2	ASSLGRGGAWT
TRBV10-3	-	TRBJ2-1	AITRESYNEQF
TRBV6-1	-	TRBJ2-7	ASSDGTTPYEQY
TRBV5-1	-	TRBJ2-1	ASSLEAAGVDEQF
TRBV12-3/TRBV12-4	once	TRBJ1-5	ASSSSANQPQH
TRBV6-2/TRBV6-3	few	TRBJ1-1	ASIRDSMNTEAF
TRBV4-1	many	TRBJ1-5	ASSPRQADQPQH
TRBV4-1	few	TRBJ2-7	ASSQDRTESYEQY
TRBV7-6	-	TRBJ2-1	ASSLESYNVQF
TRBV28	few	TRBJ2-2	ASSPRGDPTNTGELF
TRBV7-6	-	TRBJ1-4	ASSVTGGREKLF
TRBV5-4	few	TRBJ1-1	ASSYDSSEAF
TRBV19	-	TRBJ1-5	ASNSGGGGNQPQH
TRBV6-1	few	TRBJ1-6	ASSERSLRNSYNSPLH
TRBV7-8	many	TRBJ1-2	ASSFPLGDRVRYGYT
TRBV27	-	TRBJ2-5	ASSSLDRRETQY
TRBV12-3/TRBV12-4	few	TRBJ1-5	ASSLLHSNQPQH